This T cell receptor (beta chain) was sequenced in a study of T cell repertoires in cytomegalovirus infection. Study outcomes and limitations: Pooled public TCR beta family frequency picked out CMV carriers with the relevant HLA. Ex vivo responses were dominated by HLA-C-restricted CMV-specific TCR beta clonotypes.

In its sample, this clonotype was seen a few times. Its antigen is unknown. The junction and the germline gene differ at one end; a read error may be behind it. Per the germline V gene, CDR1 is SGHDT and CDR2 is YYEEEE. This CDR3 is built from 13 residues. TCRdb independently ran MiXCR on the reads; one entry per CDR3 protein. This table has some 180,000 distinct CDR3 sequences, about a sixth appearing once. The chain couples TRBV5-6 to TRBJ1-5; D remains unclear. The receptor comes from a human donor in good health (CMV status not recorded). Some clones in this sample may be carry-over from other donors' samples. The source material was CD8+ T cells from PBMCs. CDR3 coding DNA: TGTGCCAGCACCTTGGGGTCAAATCAGCCCCAGCATTTT. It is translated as CASTLGSNQPQHF.